This passage covers 5 T cell receptor beta chains from one sample sequenced in a study of Ad26.COV2.S vaccination and SARS-CoV-2 variants. The treatment was: 19 received Ad26.COV2.S at low or high dose, single or two shots; several received placebo; per-sample allocation not given. Sample collection was performed on day 63 after the first vaccine or placebo injection. TCRdb's copy holds only in-frame clones and misses some; the assay was immunoSEQ multiplex PCR. Of some 300,000 clones detected, roughly 84% appear once; the ten largest clones hold 1.5% to 2.5%. The sequences come from peripheral blood, collected in a trial of Ad26.COV2.S vaccine versus placebo. The receptors were gathered from a person between 18 and 65 years old who received the Ad26.COV2.S COVID-19 vaccine or a placebo.

The table lists this clone with a count of one. The V call is TRBV18, the J call TRBJ2-1; D possibly corresponds to TRBD1 (6 bases). With 3 bases removed from V and 5 bases from J, the gap between germline ends came to 23 bases. The germline CDR1 and CDR2 sequences are KGHSH and LQKENI. The CDR3 spans 18 residues. This chain's CDR3 is CASSPTSTLGQNNNEQFF. The CDR3 DNA is TGTGCCAGCTCACCCACTTCCACCCTTGGACAGAACAACAATGAGCAGTTCTTC.

This rearrangement joins TRBV7-2 to TRBJ1-1, with D perhaps TRBD1 (5 bases). V lost 0 bases, J lost 7 bases, and 9 bases lay in between. The V gene's germline CDR1 is SGHTA and CDR2 FQGNSA. CDR3 length: 13 amino acids. CDR3 sequence reads: CASSLARDSEAFF. The CDR3 DNA reads as TGTGCCAGCAGCTTAGCACGTGACAGTGAAGCTTTCTTT.

The rearrangement uses TRBV7-3 and TRBJ1-1; D unclear. The V gene's germline CDR1 is SGHTA and CDR2 FQGTGA. The CDR3 is made up of 12 amino acids. The germline V and J ends were trimmed by 4 bases and 8 bases, with 11 bases remaining between them. The CDR3 region is CASSYEGQEAFF. In DNA, the CDR3 is TGTGCCAGCAGCTACGAGGGCCAAGAAGCTTTCTTT.

CDR3: CASSLGMTSGGRSYNEQFF. The CDR3 DNA reads TGTGCCAGCAGCCTCGGGATGACTAGCGGGGGTCGCTCCTACAATGAGCAGTTCTTC. The chain carries TRBV7-2 and TRBJ2-1; 12 bases fit TRBD2. Germline V gives CDR1 SGHTA, CDR2 FQGNSA. The CDR3 consists of 19 residues. The V and J ends lost 5 bases and 0 bases, in that order; junction bases with no gene match: 11.

Concerning this clone itself: Distinct nucleotide sequences in the sample also encode this CDR3. The J gene is TRBJ2-7, the V gene TRBV18; D may be TRBD1 (7 bases). Germline V gene data show CDR1 as KGHSH and CDR2 as LQKENI. The CDR3 has 15 residues. The V end was cut by 6 bases, the J end by 1 base, with 16 bases between. DNA for the CDR3: TGTGCCAGCTCTCCGGGTCAGGGGGGATCCTACGAGCAGTACTTC. This sequence encodes CASSPGQGGSYEQYF. Full variable domain (outside the CDR3, taken from reference TRBV18 and TRBJ2-7): NAGVMQNPRHLVRRRGQEARLRCSPMKGHSHVYWYRQLPEEGLKFMVYLQKENIIDESGMPKERFSAEFPKEGPSILRIQQVVRGDSAAYFCASSPGQGGSYEQYFGPGTRLTVT.